A selection of T cell receptor beta chains follows, all from one sample in a study of PD-L1 blockade in urothelial cancer. Clones were read by immunoSEQ multiplex PCR, and TCRdb kept only the in-frame ones, dropping some. The profile shows 35,000 to 45,000 clones, approximately 90% of them singletons. Source: PBMCs, taken around atezolizumab (anti-PD-L1) treatment. The receptors stem from a woman aged 55-70 years with urothelial cancer. The CDR3 runs from the conserved cysteine through the conserved F or W. Fields, in order: V gene, J gene, CDR3 protein.

TRBV6-5	TRBJ2-7	CASSYSNGRTYEQYF
TRBV2	TRBJ2-1	CASRGLAGRYSYNEQFF
TRBV27	TRBJ2-5	CASRVARRETQYF
TRBV1	TRBJ2-1	CTSSQPSSYNEQFF
TRBV11-2	TRBJ2-5	CASSLLRVEETQYF
TRBV5-8	TRBJ2-3	CASSSGTSGTTDTQYF
TRBV7-2	TRBJ2-7	CASSLVGTGPNYEQYF
TRBV5-1	TRBJ1-3	CASSRDRSSGNTIYF
TRBV29-1	TRBJ1-3	CSARDRARSSGNTIYF
TRBV7-2	TRBJ2-5	CASSLGGGGRKTQYF
TRBV2	TRBJ2-7	CASSEQGTHEQYF